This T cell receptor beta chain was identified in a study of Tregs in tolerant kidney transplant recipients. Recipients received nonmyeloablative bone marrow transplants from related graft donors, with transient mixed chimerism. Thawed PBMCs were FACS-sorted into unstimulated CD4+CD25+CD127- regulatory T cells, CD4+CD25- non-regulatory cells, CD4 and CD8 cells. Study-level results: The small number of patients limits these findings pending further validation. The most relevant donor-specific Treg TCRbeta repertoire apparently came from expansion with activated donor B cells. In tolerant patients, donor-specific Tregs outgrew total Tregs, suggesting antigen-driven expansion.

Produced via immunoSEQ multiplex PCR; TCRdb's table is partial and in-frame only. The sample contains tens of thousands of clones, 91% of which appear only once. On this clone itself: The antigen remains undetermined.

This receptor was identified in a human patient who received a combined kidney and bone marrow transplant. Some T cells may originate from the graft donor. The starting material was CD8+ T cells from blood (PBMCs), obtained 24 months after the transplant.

Here the CDR3 reads CASSVAQGAYEQYF. Here the CDR3 DNA reads TGTGCCAGCAGCGTAGCACAGGGCGCCTACGAGCAGTACTTC. V and J are TRBV9 and TRBJ2-5; a weak D match, TRBD1 (6 bases). The J call may be wrong; the DNA end is better matched by TRBJ2-7. Germline-derived CDR1 and CDR2 are SGDLS and YYNGEE. This CDR3 spans 14 amino acids.